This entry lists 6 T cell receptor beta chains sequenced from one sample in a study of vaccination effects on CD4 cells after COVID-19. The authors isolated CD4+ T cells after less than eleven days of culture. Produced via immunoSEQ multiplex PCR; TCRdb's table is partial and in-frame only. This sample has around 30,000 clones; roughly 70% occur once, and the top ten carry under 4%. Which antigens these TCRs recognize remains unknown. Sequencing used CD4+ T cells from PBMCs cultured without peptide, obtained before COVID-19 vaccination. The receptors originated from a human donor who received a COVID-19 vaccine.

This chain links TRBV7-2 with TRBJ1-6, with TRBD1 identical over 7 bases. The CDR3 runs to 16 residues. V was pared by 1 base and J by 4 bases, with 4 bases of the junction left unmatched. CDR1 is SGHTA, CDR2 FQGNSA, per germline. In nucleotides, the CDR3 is TGTGCCAGCAGCTTAGATGGACAGGTGTATAATTCACCCCTCCACTTT. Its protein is CASSLDGQVYNSPLHF.

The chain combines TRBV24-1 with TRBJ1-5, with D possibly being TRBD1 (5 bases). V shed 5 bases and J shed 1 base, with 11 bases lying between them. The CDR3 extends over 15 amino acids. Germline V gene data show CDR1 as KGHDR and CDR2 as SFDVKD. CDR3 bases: TGTGCCACCAGTGGCCTACAGGTAAGCAATCAGCCCCAGCATTTT. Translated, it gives CATSGLQVSNQPQHF.

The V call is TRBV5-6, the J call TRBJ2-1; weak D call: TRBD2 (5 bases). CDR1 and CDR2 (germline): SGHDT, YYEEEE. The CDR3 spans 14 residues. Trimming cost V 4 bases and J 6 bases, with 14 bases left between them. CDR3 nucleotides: TGTGCCAGCAGCCTATCGGCTAGCTCCAATGAGCAGTTCTTC. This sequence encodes CASSLSASSNEQFF.

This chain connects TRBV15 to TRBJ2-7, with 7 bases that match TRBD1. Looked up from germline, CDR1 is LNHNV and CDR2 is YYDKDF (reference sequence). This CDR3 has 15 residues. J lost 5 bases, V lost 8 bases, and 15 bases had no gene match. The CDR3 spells CATRPTGAPLHEQYF. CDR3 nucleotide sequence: TGTGCCACCCGACCTACAGGGGCGCCTCTCCACGAGCAGTACTTC.

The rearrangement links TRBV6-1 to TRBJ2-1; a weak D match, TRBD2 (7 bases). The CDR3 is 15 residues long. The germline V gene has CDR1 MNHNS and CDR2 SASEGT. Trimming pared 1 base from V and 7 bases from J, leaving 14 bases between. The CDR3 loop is CASSEGGGPWNEQFF. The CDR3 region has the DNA TGTGCCAGCAGTGAAGGCGGGGGCCCCTGGAATGAGCAGTTCTTC.

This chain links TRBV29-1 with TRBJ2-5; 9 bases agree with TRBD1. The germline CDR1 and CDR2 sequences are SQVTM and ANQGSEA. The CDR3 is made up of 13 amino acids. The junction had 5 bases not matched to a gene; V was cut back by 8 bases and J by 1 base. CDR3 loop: CSLVGQGQETQYF. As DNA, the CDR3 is TGCAGCCTAGTGGGACAGGGCCAAGAGACCCAGTACTTC.